The 24 T cell receptor beta chains below come from one sample, sequenced in a study of cytomegalovirus exposure and HLA in healthy donors. The PCR had 60 Vbeta and 13 Jbeta primers. Repertoires were generated with immunoSEQ multiplex PCR, while TCRdb's copy carries only in-frame clones and drops some. The sample records roughly 150,000 clones, approximately 70% being singletons. The sequenced sample consisted of PBMCs. All receptors derive from a human donor in good health.

V and J are TRBV6-5 and TRBJ2-3; D possibly corresponds to TRBD2 (7 bases). Germline CDR1 and CDR2: MNHEY and SVGAGI. Trimming took off 0 bases at V and 6 bases at J, with 10 bases between the two ends. The CDR3 is 14 amino acids. CDR3 sequence reads: CASSYSRGADTQYF. CDR3 nucleotides: TGTGCCAGCAGTTACTCCCGGGGGGCGGATACGCAGTATTTT.

The chain employs TRBV6-5 and TRBJ2-2; a possible D gene is TRBD2 (5 bases). CDR3 size: 16 residues. V was clipped by 2 bases and J by 1 base, with 11 bases between them. Germline V lookup: CDR1 MNHEY, CDR2 SVGAGI. The CDR3 sequence is CASSYQEVLNTGELFF. As DNA, the CDR3 is TGTGCCAGCAGTTACCAGGAGGTCCTGAACACCGGGGAGCTGTTTTTT.

The gene calls are TRBV6-1 and TRBJ2-7; a possible D gene is TRBD1 (5 bases). Trimming stripped 1 base from V and 5 bases from J, with 9 bases between. There are 13 residues in the CDR3. The germline V gene encodes CDR1 MNHNS and CDR2 SASEGT. The CDR3 sequence: CASSEGATDEQYF. Written as DNA, the CDR3 is TGTGCCAGCAGTGAAGGGGCGACAGACGAGCAGTACTTC.

The chain joins TRBV4-2 to TRBJ1-4; 10 bases are a match to TRBD1. CDR3 length: 16 residues. With 0 bases clipped from V and 5 bases from J, the junction kept 3 bases outside the gene matches. Germline loops: CDR1 LGHNA, CDR2 YNFKEQ. The CDR3 DNA sequence: TGTGCCAGCAGCCAAGACGAGGGACAGGGGAATGAAAAACTGTTTTTT. Translation: CASSQDEGQGNEKLFF.

This chain joins TRBV7-7 and TRBJ2-3; 10 bases are shared with TRBD2. In germline, CDR1 is SSHAT, CDR2 FNYEAQ (reference sequence). CDR3 length: 17 residues. V shed 5 bases and J 3 bases; nucleotides not matched to a gene: 11. The CDR3 DNA sequence: TGTGCCAGCAGCCCCGGGCTAGCGGGAGTAAGGACAGATACGCAGTATTTT. Translation: CASSPGLAGVRTDTQYF.

The chain joins TRBV6-1 to TRBJ2-1; 7 bases map to TRBD1. The CDR3 spans 15 residues. Per germline, CDR1 MNHNS and CDR2 SASEGT. Trimming removed 7 bases from V and 5 bases from J; junction bases left unmatched: 11. The CDR3 sequence is CASTHGRGINNEQFF. The CDR3 DNA follows: TGTGCCAGCACCCATGGCAGGGGGATAAACAATGAGCAGTTCTTC.

The gene calls are TRBV27 and TRBJ2-1, with D perhaps matching TRBD1 (6 bases). The V and J ends lost 5 bases and 7 bases respectively, with 12 bases between them. Germline V gene sequence: CDR1 MNHEY, CDR2 SMNVEV (reference sequence). The CDR3 runs 13 residues. CDR3 nucleotide sequence: TGTGCCAGCAGTAGCTACAGGGAAAATGAGCAGTTCTTC. It specifies CASSSYRENEQFF.

This clone was picked up a small number of times. V gene TRBV6-7 combines with J gene TRBJ2-1; TRBD2 aligns across 10 bases. TRBV6-7 is noted as an ORF with a role that remains uncertain. Trimming took 2 bases from V and 5 from J; bases not matched to a gene: 9. The CDR3 runs 17 residues. CDR3 sequence reads: CASSYPPRLAGDNEQFF. For the CDR3, the DNA is TGTGCCAGCAGTTACCCCCCGAGGCTAGCGGGGGACAATGAGCAGTTCTTC.

The CDR3 DNA follows: TGTGCCAGTAGTATAGACAGGGACACTGAAGCTTTCTTT. It specifies CASSIDRDTEAFF. V is TRBV19 and J is TRBJ1-1; D is perhaps TRBD1 (5 bases). The CDR3 length is 13 residues. The V gene lost 0 bases and the J gene lost 3 bases, with 5 bases spanning the gap. CDR1 and CDR2 (germline): LNHDA, SQIVND (reference sequence). The variable domain in full, completed from reference TRBV19 and TRBJ1-1, reads DGGITQSPKYLFRKEGQNVTLSCEQNLNHDAMYWYRQDPGQGLRLIYYSQIVNDFQKGDIAEGYSVSREKKESFPLTVTSAQKNPTAFYLCASSIDRDTEAFFGQGTRLTVV.

The chain uses TRBV28 and TRBJ1-3; D possibly corresponds to TRBD1 (6 bases). This CDR3 comprises 16 residues. V was pared by 4 bases and J by 3 bases, with 16 bases between. The germline V gene encodes CDR1 MDHEN and CDR2 SYDVKM. This chain's CDR3 is CASSSPGGAGGNTIYF. The CDR3 DNA follows: TGTGCCAGCAGTTCCCCCGGGGGGGCTGGTGGAAACACCATATATTTT.

The chain carries TRBV29-1 and TRBJ1-1, with D unclear. This CDR3 region has 12 residues. Germline CDR1 and CDR2: SQVTM and ANQGSEA. Between the trimmed V and J ends, which lost 7 bases and 1 base, there was a span of 10 bases. In nucleotides, the CDR3 is TGCAGCGCCGGCGGCCCGAACACTGAAGCTTTCTTT. Translated, it gives CSAGGPNTEAFF.

In nucleotides, the CDR3 is TGTGCCAGCAGCTTGGACGGAGGACCTAGCACAGATACGCAGTATTTT. Translated, it gives CASSLDGGPSTDTQYF. The J gene is TRBJ2-3, the V gene TRBV7-9; the D gene is possibly TRBD2 (5 bases). V was clipped by 3 bases and J by 0 bases, with 13 bases between them. Germline V gives CDR1 SEHNR, CDR2 FQNEAQ (reference sequence). This CDR3 contains 16 residues.

The rearrangement uses TRBV18 and TRBJ2-3, with D possibly TRBD2 on 6 matching bases. V lost 2 bases, J lost 0 bases, and 12 bases lay in between. The CDR3 consists of 16 residues. The germline CDR1 and CDR2 sequences are KGHSH and LQKENI. This CDR3 is CASSPGTLKSTDTQYF. CDR3 nucleotide sequence: TGTGCCAGCTCACCAGGGACTTTAAAGAGCACAGATACGCAGTATTTT.

This clone came up a few times. The chain combines TRBV2 with TRBJ2-7; possibly TRBD2 for D (5 bases). This CDR3 is built from 15 residues. V lost 2 bases to trimming and J lost 3 bases, with 14 bases between them. CDR1 and CDR2 from the germline V gene are SNHLY and FYNNEI. The CDR3 region is CASSELFSVSYEQYF. The CDR3 DNA reads as TGTGCCAGCAGTGAACTTTTTAGCGTGAGCTACGAGCAGTACTTC.

The chain is built from TRBV28 and TRBJ2-1, with a weak D call TRBD2 (5 bases). The germline gives CDR1 MDHEN, CDR2 SYDVKM. The V end was cut by 6 bases, the J end by 3 bases, with 18 bases between. CDR3 length: 16 residues. CDR3 residues: CASSGPGLGGYNEQFF. Written as DNA, the CDR3 is TGTGCCAGCAGCGGACCGGGCCTCGGAGGCTACAATGAGCAGTTCTTC.

The J gene is TRBJ1-1, the V gene TRBV7-8; unclear D gene. CDR3 length: 11 residues. The ends were cut back, 1 base at V and 11 bases at J, with 8 bases in the middle. Germline values: CDR1 SGHVS, CDR2 FQNEAQ. As DNA, the CDR3 is TGTGCCAGCAGCTTAGGCAGGTTGGCTTTCTTT. Its protein product is CASSLGRLAFF.

The genes are TRBV4-3 and TRBJ1-3; a possible D gene is TRBD1 (5 bases). The length of the CDR3 is 16 residues. V dropped 0 bases and J dropped 2 bases, with 11 bases sitting between them. Germline values: CDR1 LGHNA, CDR2 YSLEER. This chain's CDR3 is CASSQDSGGTGNTIYF. CDR3 in DNA: TGCGCCAGCAGCCAAGATTCGGGGGGTACTGGAAACACCATATATTTT.

This clone was counted a few times. The rearrangement joins TRBV28 to TRBJ1-2; D may be TRBD1 (6 bases). The V gene lost 2 bases and the J gene lost 5 bases, with 12 bases spanning the gap. The germline V gene has CDR1 MDHEN and CDR2 SYDVKM. This CDR3 is built from 14 residues. The chain's CDR3 is CASSLGGALYGYTF. CDR3 DNA: TGTGCCAGCAGTTTAGGGGGCGCTTTATATGGCTACACCTTC.

The rearrangement links TRBV5-1 to TRBJ1-6; tentatively, D is TRBD1 (6 bases). The CDR3 consists of 14 residues. Between the trimmed V and J ends, which lost 5 bases and 10 bases, there was a span of 16 bases. Germline V gene sequence: CDR1 SGHRS, CDR2 YFSETQ. CDR3 DNA sequence: TGCGCCAGCAGAGGGGGTACCCTAGGATCACCCCTCCACTTT. Translation gives CASRGGTLGSPLHF.

The chain carries TRBV11-2 and TRBJ2-6; D is perhaps TRBD2 (7 bases). Trimming removed 4 bases from V and 0 bases from J, with 10 bases in between. Germline CDR1 and CDR2: SGHAT and FQNNGV. The CDR3 covers 16 residues. The CDR3: CASSSRGASGANVLTF. The CDR3, as DNA: TGTGCCAGCAGCTCACGGGGGGCCTCTGGGGCCAACGTCCTGACTTTC.

This clone came up a few times. This chain connects TRBV7-9 to TRBJ2-7; 7 bases map to TRBD2. CDR1 SEHNR and CDR2 FQNEAQ come from the germline V gene (reference sequence). The CDR3 sequence is 14 residues long. V shed 0 bases, J shed 7 bases, and the junction held 6 bases outside the gene matches. The CDR3 protein is CASSLAGGPREQYF. The CDR3, as DNA: TGTGCCAGCAGCTTAGCGGGAGGGCCGAGGGAGCAGTACTTC.

The chain uses TRBV19 and TRBJ1-5; 7 bases fit TRBD1. The V segment lost 4 bases and the J segment 4 bases; nucleotides outside the gene matches: 7. Germline CDR1 is LNHDA and CDR2 is SQIVND (reference sequence). The CDR3 spans 15 residues. CDR3 region: CASSSLQGQNQPQHF. Here the CDR3 DNA reads TGTGCCAGTAGTAGTTTACAGGGGCAAAATCAGCCCCAGCATTTT.

This clone was observed a handful of times. V usage is TRBV7-2 and J usage is TRBJ2-3, with TRBD2 identical over 12 bases. V gave up 5 bases and J gave up 7 bases; unmatched junction bases: 7. CDR1 SGHTA and CDR2 FQGNSA come from the germline V gene. This CDR3 spans 15 amino acids. For the CDR3, the DNA is TGTGCCAGCAGCCTGACTAGCGGGGGCGGTAATACGCAGTATTTT. Translating it yields CASSLTSGGGNTQYF.

This chain links TRBV11-2 with TRBJ2-5, with TRBD2 matching over 10 bases. Germline trimming cut 1 base from V and 5 bases from J; bases unmatched to any gene: 7. Looked up from germline, CDR1 is SGHAT and CDR2 is FQNNGV. The CDR3 has 16 residues. The CDR3: CASSLALAGAGETQYF. CDR3 nucleotide sequence: TGTGCCAGCAGCTTAGCTCTAGCGGGAGCCGGGGAGACCCAGTACTTC. Variable domain in full (rest from reference TRBV11-2 and TRBJ2-5): EAGVAQSPRYKIIEKRQSVAFWCNPISGHATLYWYQQILGQGPKLLIQFQNNGVVDDSQLPKDRFSAERLKGVDSTLKIQPAKLEDSAVYLCASSLALAGAGETQYFGPGTRLLVL.